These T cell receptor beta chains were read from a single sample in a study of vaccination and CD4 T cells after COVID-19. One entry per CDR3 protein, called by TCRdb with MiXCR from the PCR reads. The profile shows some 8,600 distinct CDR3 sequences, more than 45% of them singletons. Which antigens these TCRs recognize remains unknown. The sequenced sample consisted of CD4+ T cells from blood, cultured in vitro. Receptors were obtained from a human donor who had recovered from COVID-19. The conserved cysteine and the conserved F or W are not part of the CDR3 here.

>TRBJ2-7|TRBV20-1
SAQGVGYEQY
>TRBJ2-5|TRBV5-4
ASTSWDHQETQY
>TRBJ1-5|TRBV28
ASSSGGHGQPQH
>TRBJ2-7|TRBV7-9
ASSLGLGGLNGYEQY
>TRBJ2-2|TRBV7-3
ASSLTGGVPGTGELF
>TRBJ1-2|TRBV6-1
ASSESRGNYGYT
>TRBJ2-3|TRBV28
ATNGWGASTDTQY
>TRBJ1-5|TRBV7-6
ASSLVGKAHQGQPQH
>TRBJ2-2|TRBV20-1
SARENRGANTGELF
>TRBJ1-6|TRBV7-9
ASSLLSLFGPADRNSPLH